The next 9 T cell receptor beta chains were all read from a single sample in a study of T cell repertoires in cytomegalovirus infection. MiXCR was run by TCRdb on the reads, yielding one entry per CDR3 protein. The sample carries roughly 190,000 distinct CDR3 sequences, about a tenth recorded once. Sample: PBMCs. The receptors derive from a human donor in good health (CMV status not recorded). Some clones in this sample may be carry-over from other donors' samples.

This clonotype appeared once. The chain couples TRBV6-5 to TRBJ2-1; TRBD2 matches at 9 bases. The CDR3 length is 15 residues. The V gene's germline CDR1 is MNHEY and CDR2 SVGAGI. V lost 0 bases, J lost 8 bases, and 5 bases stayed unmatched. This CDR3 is CASSYSRGGGDEQFF. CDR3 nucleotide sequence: TGTGCCAGCAGTTACTCTCGCGGGGGGGGTGATGAGCAGTTCTTC.

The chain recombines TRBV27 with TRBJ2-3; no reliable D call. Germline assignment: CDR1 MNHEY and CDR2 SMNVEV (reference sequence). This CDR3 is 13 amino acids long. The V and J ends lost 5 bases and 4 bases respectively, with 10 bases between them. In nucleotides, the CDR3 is TGTGCCAGCAGTCGACCCTTCCCAGATACGCAGTATTTT. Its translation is CASSRPFPDTQYF.

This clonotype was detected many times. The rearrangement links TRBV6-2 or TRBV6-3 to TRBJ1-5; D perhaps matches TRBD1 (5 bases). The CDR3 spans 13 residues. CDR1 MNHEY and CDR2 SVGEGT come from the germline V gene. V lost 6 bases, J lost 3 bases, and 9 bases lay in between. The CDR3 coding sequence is TGTGCCAGCAGCGACAGAACCAATCAGCCCCAGCATTTT. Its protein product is CASSDRTNQPQHF.

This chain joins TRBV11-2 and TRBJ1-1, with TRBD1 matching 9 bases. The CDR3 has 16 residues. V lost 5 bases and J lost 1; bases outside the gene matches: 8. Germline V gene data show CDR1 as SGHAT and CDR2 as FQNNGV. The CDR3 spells CASSQTGGVANTEAFF. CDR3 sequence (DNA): TGTGCCAGCAGCCAAACAGGGGGCGTCGCGAACACTGAAGCTTTCTTT.

The CDR3 DNA follows: TGCGCCAGCAGCTTGGAACGGCCGCAAGAGACCCAGTACTTC. Amino acid sequence: CASSLERPQETQYF. V is TRBV5-1 and J is TRBJ2-5; D is uncertain. Trimming shortened V by 0 bases and J by 2 bases, and 8 bases separated the two germline ends. The CDR3 is made up of 14 amino acids. Germline CDR1 SGHRS, CDR2 YFSETQ.

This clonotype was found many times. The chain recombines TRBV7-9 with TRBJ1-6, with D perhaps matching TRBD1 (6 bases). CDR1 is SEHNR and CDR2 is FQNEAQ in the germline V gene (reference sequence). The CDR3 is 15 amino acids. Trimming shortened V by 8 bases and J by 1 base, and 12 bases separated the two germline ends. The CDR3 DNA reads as TGTGCCAGCCGAGAAGGGGGGTCCTATAATTCACCCCTCCACTTT. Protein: CASREGGSYNSPLHF.

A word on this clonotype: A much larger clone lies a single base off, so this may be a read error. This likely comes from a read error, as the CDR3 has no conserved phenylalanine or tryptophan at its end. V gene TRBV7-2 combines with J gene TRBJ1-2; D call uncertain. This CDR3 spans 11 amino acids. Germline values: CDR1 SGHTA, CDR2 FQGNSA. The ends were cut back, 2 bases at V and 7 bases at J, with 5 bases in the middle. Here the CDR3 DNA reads TGTGCCAGCAGCTTAATGGGTGGCTACACCTCC. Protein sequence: CASSLMGGYTS.

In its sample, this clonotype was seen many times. This chain's CDR3 is CASSVDGQMNTEAFF. The CDR3 nucleotides read TGTGCCAGCAGCGTAGACGGACAGATGAACACTGAAGCTTTCTTT. The gene calls are TRBV9 and TRBJ1-1; tentatively, D is TRBD1 (6 bases). CDR1 SGDLS and CDR2 YYNGEE come from the germline V gene. V shed 0 bases and J shed 0 bases, with 9 bases lying between them. CDR3 length: 15 residues.

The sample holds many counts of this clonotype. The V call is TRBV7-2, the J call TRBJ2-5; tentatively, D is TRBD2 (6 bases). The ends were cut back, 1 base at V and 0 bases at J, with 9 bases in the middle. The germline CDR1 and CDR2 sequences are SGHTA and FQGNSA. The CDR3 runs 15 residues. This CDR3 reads CASSLGRDYQETQYF. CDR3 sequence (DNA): TGTGCCAGCAGCTTAGGCCGGGACTACCAAGAGACCCAGTACTTC.